The T cell receptor (beta chain) described here comes from a study of blood T cell repertoires in COVID-19. Assay: immunoSEQ multiplex PCR; the TCRdb copy retains only in-frame clones and omits some. The sample shows 150,000 to 160,000 clones, about four fifths of them seen only once. V was cut by 7 bases and J by 6 bases, with 13 bases left in between. In germline, CDR1 is LNHDA, CDR2 SQIVND (reference sequence). This CDR3 spans 13 amino acids. This TCR was sampled from a man in his 60s with acute or convalescent COVID-19. Sequencing input: peripheral blood. V usage is TRBV19 and J usage is TRBJ2-1, with D possibly TRBD1 on 5 matching bases. The CDR3 here is CASNTLRGNEQFF. CDR3 DNA sequence: TGTGCCAGTAATACTCTAAGGGGCAATGAGCAGTTCTTC. The entire variable domain, with the rest obtained from reference TRBV19 and TRBJ2-1, is as follows: DGGITQSPKYLFRKEGQNVTLSCEQNLNHDAMYWYRQDPGQGLRLIYYSQIVNDFQKGDIAEGYSVSREKKESFPLTVTSAQKNPTAFYLCASNTLRGNEQFFGPGTRLTVL.